The rows below give T cell receptor beta chains drawn from one sample of a study of Tregs in tolerant kidney transplant recipients. Only in-frame clones appear in the TCRdb table, and some are missing; sequencing was by immunoSEQ multiplex PCR. Among about 240,000 clones listed, 80% to 85% were seen once. The sequenced sample consisted of CD4+ T cells from blood. Receptors originate from a human donor in good health. Both conserved end residues are part of each CDR3. D genes are given only for firm matches. Rows may omit the clone size; those that give it use once, few, many or a size class.

clone size: once
CDR3 length: 14
J gene: TRBJ1-1
V gene: TRBV5-1
D gene: -
CDR3 protein: CASSLSQGYTEAFF
CDR3 DNA: TGCGCCAGCAGCTTGTCGCAGGGCTACACTGAAGCTTTCTTT

clone size: -
CDR3 length: 14
J gene: TRBJ2-5
V gene: TRBV19
D gene: -
CDR3 protein: CASRDTGIGETQYF
CDR3 DNA: TGTGCCAGTAGAGATACAGGGATAGGAGAGACCCAGTACTTC

clone size: -
CDR3 length: 14
J gene: TRBJ1-3
V gene: TRBV11-2
D gene: -
CDR3 protein: CASSARTVGNTIYF
CDR3 DNA: TGTGCCAGCAGCGCTCGGACAGTTGGAAACACCATATATTTT

clone size: -
CDR3 length: 15
J gene: TRBJ2-3
V gene: TRBV10-3
D gene: TRBD2
CDR3 protein: CASRTSGSDTDTQYF
CDR3 DNA: TGTGCCAGCAGGACTAGCGGGAGCGACACAGATACGCAGTATTTT

clone size: -
CDR3 length: 13
J gene: TRBJ1-3
V gene: TRBV5-1
D gene: -
CDR3 protein: CASRTDSGNTIYF
CDR3 DNA: TGCGCCAGTCGGACTGACTCTGGAAACACCATATATTTT

clone size: -
CDR3 length: 15
J gene: TRBJ1-5
V gene: TRBV27
D gene: TRBD1
CDR3 protein: CASMQGDGSNQPQHF
CDR3 DNA: TGTGCCAGCATGCAGGGGGACGGATCGAATCAGCCCCAGCATTTT

clone size: -
CDR3 length: 13
J gene: TRBJ2-5
V gene: TRBV30
D gene: -
CDR3 protein: CAWNRPSSYGQYF
CDR3 DNA: TGTGCCTGGAATAGGCCCAGCTCCTACGGGCAGTACTTC

clone size: -
CDR3 length: 13
J gene: TRBJ2-3
V gene: TRBV13
D gene: -
CDR3 protein: CASLSGITDTQYF
CDR3 DNA: TGTGCCAGTCTTAGCGGAATCACAGATACGCAGTATTTT

clone size: few
CDR3 length: 15
J gene: TRBJ2-3
V gene: TRBV7-9
D gene: TRBD1
CDR3 protein: CASSQSRQGVDTQYF
CDR3 DNA: TGTGCCAGCAGCCAAAGCAGACAGGGTGTGGATACGCAGTATTTT

clone size: -
CDR3 length: 13
J gene: TRBJ2-5
V gene: TRBV19
D gene: -
CDR3 protein: CASGIRGPETQYF
CDR3 DNA: TGTGCCAGTGGGATCAGGGGACCGGAGACCCAGTACTTC

clone size: -
CDR3 length: 18
J gene: TRBJ2-3
V gene: TRBV27
D gene: TRBD2
CDR3 protein: CASSLSALAGALGDTQYF
CDR3 DNA: TGTGCCAGCAGTTTATCGGCCTTAGCGGGAGCCCTCGGGGATACGCAGTATTTT

clone size: -
CDR3 length: 16
J gene: TRBJ2-3
V gene: TRBV18
D gene: -
CDR3 protein: CASSPPRTPNPDTQYF
CDR3 DNA: TGTGCCAGCTCACCACCGAGGACCCCCAATCCAGATACGCAGTATTTT

clone size: -
CDR3 length: 15
J gene: TRBJ2-7
V gene: TRBV5-1
D gene: TRBD1
CDR3 protein: CASSGQQGAGREQYF
CDR3 DNA: TGCGCCAGCAGCGGACAACAGGGGGCGGGTCGCGAGCAGTACTTC

clone size: -
CDR3 length: 13
J gene: TRBJ2-7
V gene: TRBV6-6
D gene: -
CDR3 protein: CASSYNRDYEQYF
CDR3 DNA: TGTGCCAGCAGTTACAACAGGGACTACGAGCAGTACTTC

clone size: -
CDR3 length: 12
J gene: TRBJ1-2
V gene: TRBV29-1
D gene: TRBD1
CDR3 protein: CEAGQGSYGYTF
CDR3 DNA: TGCGAGGCGGGACAGGGGTCCTATGGCTACACCTTC

clone size: -
CDR3 length: 13
J gene: TRBJ1-2
V gene: TRBV11-2
D gene: -
CDR3 protein: CASALGGNYGYTF
CDR3 DNA: TGTGCCAGCGCTTTGGGAGGGAACTATGGCTACACCTTC

clone size: -
CDR3 length: 14
J gene: TRBJ2-7
V gene: TRBV9
D gene: TRBD1
CDR3 protein: CASSGGQGGNEQYF
CDR3 DNA: TGTGCCAGCAGCGGCGGACAGGGGGGGAACGAGCAGTACTTC

clone size: -
CDR3 length: 14
J gene: TRBJ1-4
V gene: TRBV5-1
D gene: -
CDR3 protein: CASSLQGLKEKLFF
CDR3 DNA: TGCGCCAGCAGCCTACAGGGTTTAAAAGAAAAGCTGTTTTTT

clone size: -
CDR3 length: 16
J gene: TRBJ1-5
V gene: TRBV10-1
D gene: -
CDR3 protein: CASSESFQPLNQPQHF
CDR3 DNA: TGCGCCAGCAGTGAGTCGTTCCAGCCCCTGAATCAGCCCCAGCATTTT

clone size: -
CDR3 length: 15
J gene: TRBJ2-7
V gene: TRBV9
D gene: TRBD2
CDR3 protein: CASSARLATLAEQYF
CDR3 DNA: TGTGCCAGCAGCGCCAGACTAGCAACTCTTGCAGAGCAGTACTTC

clone size: -
CDR3 length: 15
J gene: TRBJ1-2
V gene: TRBV6-5
D gene: -
CDR3 protein: CASSQPRRGHYGYTF
CDR3 DNA: TGTGCCAGCAGTCAGCCTCGTAGGGGTCACTATGGCTACACCTTC

clone size: -
CDR3 length: 15
J gene: TRBJ2-1
V gene: TRBV9
D gene: -
CDR3 protein: CASSVAPRSNNEQFF
CDR3 DNA: TGTGCCAGCAGCGTAGCACCGAGGAGTAACAATGAGCAGTTCTTC

clone size: once
CDR3 length: 14
J gene: TRBJ2-7
V gene: TRBV5-1
D gene: TRBD1
CDR3 protein: CASSGQGDDYEQYF
CDR3 DNA: TGCGCCAGCAGCGGACAGGGGGACGACTACGAGCAGTACTTC

clone size: few
CDR3 length: 17
J gene: TRBJ1-5
V gene: TRBV4-1
D gene: -
CDR3 protein: CASSQDFQGDSNQPQHF
CDR3 DNA: TGCGCCAGCAGCCAAGACTTCCAGGGAGATAGCAATCAGCCCCAGCATTTT

clone size: -
CDR3 length: 14
J gene: TRBJ2-7
V gene: TRBV5-1
D gene: -
CDR3 protein: CASKAGDITYEQYF
CDR3 DNA: TGCGCCAGCAAGGCCGGGGACATTACCTACGAGCAGTACTTC

clone size: -
CDR3 length: 12
J gene: TRBJ1-6
V gene: TRBV6-5
D gene: -
CDR3 protein: CASSSRDSPLHF
CDR3 DNA: TGTGCCAGCAGCAGCAGGGATTCACCCCTCCACTTT

clone size: -
CDR3 length: 15
J gene: TRBJ1-1
V gene: TRBV5-1
D gene: -
CDR3 protein: CASRVELRGETEAFF
CDR3 DNA: TGCGCCAGCAGGGTGGAGCTCCGGGGGGAGACTGAAGCTTTCTTT

clone size: -
CDR3 length: 15
J gene: TRBJ1-1
V gene: TRBV18
D gene: TRBD1
CDR3 protein: CASSPPTGTLSEAFF
CDR3 DNA: TGTGCCAGCTCACCACCGACAGGGACACTTTCTGAAGCTTTCTTT

clone size: -
CDR3 length: 15
J gene: TRBJ2-7
V gene: TRBV5-6
D gene: TRBD1
CDR3 protein: CASSLLGTGPYEQYF
CDR3 DNA: TGTGCCAGCAGCTTGCTGGGGACAGGTCCCTACGAGCAGTACTTC

clone size: -
CDR3 length: 13
J gene: TRBJ2-1
V gene: TRBV5-1
D gene: -
CDR3 protein: CASNLGQVNEQFF
CDR3 DNA: TGCGCCAGCAACTTGGGGCAGGTCAATGAGCAGTTCTTC

clone size: -
CDR3 length: 17
J gene: TRBJ2-3
V gene: TRBV10-1
D gene: TRBD2
CDR3 protein: CASSESTSGASTDTQYF
CDR3 DNA: TGCGCCAGCAGTGAGTCGACTAGCGGGGCAAGCACAGATACGCAGTATTTT

clone size: -
CDR3 length: 19
J gene: TRBJ2-6
V gene: TRBV27
D gene: -
CDR3 protein: CASSPTLRGINSGANVLTF
CDR3 DNA: TGTGCCAGCAGTCCGACCCTGAGAGGTATCAATTCTGGGGCCAACGTCCTGACTTTC

clone size: -
CDR3 length: 16
J gene: TRBJ2-7
V gene: TRBV6-5
D gene: -
CDR3 protein: CASSYSGTAAGYEQYF
CDR3 DNA: TGTGCCAGCAGTTACTCAGGGACCGCGGCTGGGTACGAGCAGTACTTC

clone size: -
CDR3 length: 13
J gene: TRBJ1-4
V gene: TRBV6-5
D gene: -
CDR3 protein: CASRRQKNEKLFF
CDR3 DNA: TGTGCCAGCAGGAGACAGAAAAATGAAAAACTGTTTTTT

clone size: -
CDR3 length: 15
J gene: TRBJ2-5
V gene: TRBV12-5
D gene: -
CDR3 protein: CASGPPLGSGETQYF
CDR3 DNA: TGTGCTAGTGGCCCACCCTTGGGGTCGGGCGAGACCCAGTACTTC

clone size: -
CDR3 length: 15
J gene: TRBJ1-1
V gene: TRBV5-1
D gene: TRBD1
CDR3 protein: CASTLSQGLNTEAFF
CDR3 DNA: TGCGCCAGCACCCTATCACAGGGGTTGAACACTGAAGCTTTCTTT

clone size: -
CDR3 length: 16
J gene: TRBJ2-5
V gene: TRBV9
D gene: TRBD2
CDR3 protein: CASSAGTSGRATAQYF
CDR3 DNA: TGTGCCAGCAGCGCCGGGACTAGCGGGAGGGCAACGGCTCAGTACTTC

clone size: -
CDR3 length: 15
J gene: TRBJ1-1
V gene: TRBV7-9
D gene: -
CDR3 protein: CASSQDQRGKGEAFF
CDR3 DNA: TGTGCCAGCAGCCAAGATCAACGGGGGAAGGGTGAAGCTTTCTTT

clone size: -
CDR3 length: 11
J gene: TRBJ2-7
V gene: TRBV19
D gene: -
CDR3 protein: CASSMGREQYF
CDR3 DNA: TGTGCCAGTAGTATGGGCCGGGAGCAGTACTTC

clone size: few
CDR3 length: 14
J gene: TRBJ2-7
V gene: TRBV5-1
D gene: -
CDR3 protein: CASSQTRFGYEQYF
CDR3 DNA: TGCGCCAGCAGCCAGACAAGGTTCGGCTACGAGCAGTACTTC

clone size: -
CDR3 length: 16
J gene: TRBJ2-1
V gene: TRBV6-6
D gene: TRBD2
CDR3 protein: CASIGSGKRRGNEQFF
CDR3 DNA: TGTGCCAGCATTGGTAGCGGGAAGAGACGGGGCAATGAGCAGTTCTTC

clone size: -
CDR3 length: 13
J gene: TRBJ1-2
V gene: TRBV6-5
D gene: TRBD1
CDR3 protein: CASRGQGLYGYTF
CDR3 DNA: TGTGCCAGCAGAGGACAGGGTCTCTATGGCTACACCTTC

clone size: once
CDR3 length: 16
J gene: TRBJ2-1
V gene: TRBV5-5
D gene: -
CDR3 protein: CASSLWGPLSYNEQFF
CDR3 DNA: TGTGCCAGCAGCTTGTGGGGGCCCCTCTCATACAATGAGCAGTTCTTC

clone size: -
CDR3 length: 18
J gene: TRBJ2-3
V gene: TRBV2
D gene: -
CDR3 protein: CASSPPRQVVFIADTQYF
CDR3 DNA: TGTGCCAGCAGTCCTCCCCGGCAGGTAGTATTCATCGCAGATACGCAGTATTTT